These 4 T cell receptor beta chains originate from one sample sequenced in a study of T cell repertoires in cytomegalovirus infection (dated by TCRdb to about 2019). TCRdb records Illumina HiSeq 1500 as the sequencer. Using fastp trimming at Q25 and MiXCR clonotype assembly, TCRdb reanalyzed the public sequencing data and kept in-frame beta chains. Rows matching on CDR3 protein sequence are summarized as one entry with the most common DNA and genes. For this sample there are fewer than 1,000,000 distinct CDR3 sequences; around a third appear just once. The biggest ten clones account for around an eighth of the sample. The meaning of the sample's treatment or condition label: in vitro stimulation with specific CMV peptide epitopes to enrich CMV-specific T cells. Their target antigens are unknown. Material: cultured CD8+ T cells from PBMCs, obtained from culture after CMV antigen stimulation. These receptors were obtained from a human donor in good health (CMV status not recorded). Some clones in this sample may be carry-over from other donors' samples.

In its sample, this clonotype was seen many times. The rearrangement joins TRBV7-2 to TRBJ2-1; 9 nucleotides line up with TRBD2. There are 15 residues in the CDR3. Germline CDR1 is SGHTA and CDR2 is FQGNSA. The trim removed 5 bases at V and 1 base at J, leaving 3 bases unmatched. The CDR3 DNA follows: TGTGCCAGCAGCCCGACTAGCGGTTCCTACAATGAGCAGTTCTTC. Translated, it gives CASSPTSGSYNEQFF.

The genes are TRBV11-2 and TRBJ1-1; TRBD1 matches at 8 bases. This CDR3 has 17 amino acids. Germline V CDR1 and CDR2: SGHAT, FQNNGV. The V gene end was trimmed by 5 bases and the J gene end by 0 bases; junction bases not matched to a gene: 11. The CDR3 is CASSPWTGRDVNTEAFF. Here the CDR3 DNA reads TGTGCCAGCAGCCCTTGGACAGGGAGAGACGTGAACACTGAAGCTTTCTTT.

The chain joins TRBV4-1 to TRBJ2-4, with D uncertain. This CDR3 comprises 16 residues. Germline lookup yields CDR1 MGHRA and CDR2 YSYEKL. The V end lost 0 bases, the J end lost 0 bases, and 9 bases lay between the germline ends. CDR3 sequence: CASSQDVEIAKNIQYF. In nucleotides, the CDR3 is TGCGCCAGCAGCCAAGATGTCGAAATAGCCAAAAACATTCAGTACTTC.

This clonotype was found a few times. V usage is TRBV6-6 and J usage is TRBJ2-5; TRBD2 matches at 7 bases. CDR3 length: 13 residues. Looked up from germline, CDR1 is MNHNY and CDR2 is SVGAGI (reference sequence). Germline trimming cut 11 bases from V and 1 base from J; bases unmatched to any gene: 7. The CDR3, as DNA: TGTGCCGAAGCGCCGGGGGGCCAAGAGACCCAGTACTTC. It encodes CAEAPGGQETQYF.